These T cell receptor beta chains were read from a single sample in a study of human T cells and chemical hapten exposure. TCRdb used MiXCR to reprocess the RACE reads, holding one entry per CDR3 protein. The repertoire holds roughly 150,000 distinct CDR3 sequences, about 30% seen once, with around 2.3% in the top ten. This sample comprised whole blood, obtained in connection with sensitization to the hapten diphenylcyclopropenone (DPC). Receptors originate from a woman aged 18-29 years with alopecia areata. Some clones in this sample may be carry-over from other donors' samples. The CDR3 runs from the conserved cysteine through the conserved F or W. D genes are given only for firm matches. Clone size is stated in some rows and not others, as once, few, many or a class when expanded.

j_gene,d_gene,v_gene,abundance,CDR3nt,CDR3aa
TRBJ2-7,NA,TRBV6-2/TRBV6-3,NA,TGTGCCAGCGTTGGACCCTCACAAGCGTACGAGCAGTACTTC,CASVGPSQAYEQYF
TRBJ1-6,NA,TRBV12-3/TRBV12-4,NA,TGTGCCAGCAGCGCGACAGGAACCTATAATTCACCCCTCCACTTT,CASSATGTYNSPLHF
TRBJ1-6,TRBD1,TRBV6-1,many,TGTGCCAGCGGATTTAACAGGGGTAATTCACCCCTCCACTTT,CASGFNRGNSPLHF
TRBJ2-7,TRBD1,TRBV25-1,NA,TGTGCCAGCAGTGAAGAGACAGGGCACTACGAGCAGTACTTC,CASSEETGHYEQYF
TRBJ2-1,NA,TRBV9,NA,TGTGCCAGCAGCGTAGTAGGGAGCTCCTACAATGAGCAGTTCTTC,CASSVVGSSYNEQFF
TRBJ1-2,TRBD1,TRBV20-1,NA,TGCAGTGCAAAAACGGGACAGGGGGGCTATGGCTACACCTTC,CSAKTGQGGYGYTF
TRBJ2-3,NA,TRBV4-1,many,TGCGCCAGCAGCCAAGATCGGGGTAGCGGCACAGATACGCAGTATTTT,CASSQDRGSGTDTQYF
TRBJ2-1,NA,TRBV29-1,once,TGCAGCGCCTTGGACAGCTACAATGAGCAGTTCTTC,CSALDSYNEQFF
TRBJ2-2,TRBD2,TRBV7-2,NA,TGTGCCAGCAGCCTGGGGTCAGCGGGGAGAACCGGGGAGCTGTTTTTT,CASSLGSAGRTGELFF
TRBJ1-1,NA,TRBV20-1,NA,TGCAGTGGAGCCGGTTTACCCGAAGCTTTCTTT,CSGAGLPEAFF
TRBJ2-5,NA,TRBV27,NA,TGTGCCAGCGGACTACACCAAGAGACCCAGTACTTC,CASGLHQETQYF
TRBJ1-1,NA,TRBV7-2,few,TGTGCCAGCAGTGGGCGAAGGACTGAAGCTTTCTTT,CASSGRRTEAFF
TRBJ1-1,NA,TRBV27,few,TGTGCCAGCAGTAAAGGACTTCCGGGACACTCTTTTGAAGCTTTCTTT,CASSKGLPGHSFEAFF
TRBJ2-3,TRBD1,TRBV12-3/TRBV12-4,NA,TGTGCCAGCAGTGGGACAGGGCGAACAGATACGCAGTATTTT,CASSGTGRTDTQYF
TRBJ2-7,NA,TRBV7-8,NA,TGTGCCAGCAGCCTAAGTACAGCCTCCTACGAGCAGTACTTC,CASSLSTASYEQYF
TRBJ2-1,NA,TRBV12-3/TRBV12-4,few,TGTGCCAGCAGTTTTGGGCAGGTGAGGTACAATGAGCAGTTCTTC,CASSFGQVRYNEQFF
TRBJ2-3,NA,TRBV27,NA,TGTGCCAGCAGTTTAGGGGGGGCTATGGATACGCAGTATTTT,CASSLGGAMDTQYF
TRBJ2-4,TRBD1,TRBV5-1,few,TGCGCCAGCAGCTTTGGACAGGGAAACATTCAGTACTTC,CASSFGQGNIQYF
TRBJ2-3,NA,TRBV27,few,TGTGCCAGCAGTACGTACAGGGAATCTAGGGTGCAGTATTTT,CASSTYRESRVQYF
TRBJ1-2,TRBD1,TRBV7-6,few,TGTGCCAGCAGCTTAGTCGGGACAGGGGACGGCTACACCTTC,CASSLVGTGDGYTF
TRBJ2-7,NA,TRBV7-9,few,TGTGCCAGCAGCTTGAGGAGCGAGCAGTACTTC,CASSLRSEQYF
TRBJ1-2,NA,TRBV6-5,few,TGTGCCAGCAGTTACTCTACTTTCTGGCACAGGGAACGCGGCTACACCTTC,CASSYSTFWHRERGYTF
TRBJ2-7,TRBD1,TRBV30,NA,TGTGCCTGGAGTGTTCAGGGACAGGCGCTCCTCGGGTACTTC,CAWSVQGQALLGYF
TRBJ1-4,TRBD1,TRBV5-6,many,TGTGCCAGCAGCCGGACGTGGACAGGTTCTGAAAAACTGTTTTTT,CASSRTWTGSEKLFF
TRBJ1-3,TRBD1,TRBV12-3/TRBV12-4,NA,TGTGCCAGCTCGGCGGGGACAGCCAACACCATATATTTT,CASSAGTANTIYF
TRBJ2-1,TRBD1,TRBV12-3/TRBV12-4,NA,TGTGCCAGCAGTCTAGCCGGGACAGGGGGACTTGAGCAGTTCTTC,CASSLAGTGGLEQFF
TRBJ1-4,NA,TRBV6-5,NA,TGTGCCAGCAGTTACGGGGGAAATGAAAAACTGTTTTTT,CASSYGGNEKLFF
TRBJ1-1,NA,TRBV7-2,many,TGTGCCAGCAGCTTTCCCCCCTTTAGGGTGGCTTTCTTT,CASSFPPFRVAFF
TRBJ2-4,NA,TRBV20-1,NA,TGCAGTGCTAGAGTAACAGCAAAAAACATTCAGTACTTC,CSARVTAKNIQYF
TRBJ2-4,TRBD1,TRBV29-1,few,TGCAGCGTTGGACAGGGCCTGAAAAACATTCAGTACTTC,CSVGQGLKNIQYF
TRBJ2-1,TRBD1,TRBV6-2/TRBV6-3,NA,TGTGCCACCGCCAGGACAGGGACCCGCAATGAGCAGTTCTTC,CATARTGTRNEQFF
TRBJ2-1,TRBD2,TRBV29-1,few,TGCAGCGTTAATAGCGGGAGCAGATCCTACAATGAGCAGTTCTTC,CSVNSGSRSYNEQFF
TRBJ2-1,TRBD1,TRBV12-3/TRBV12-4,few,TGTGCCAGCAGTCCCGGGACAGGGGGCGGCTACAATGAGCAGTTCTTC,CASSPGTGGGYNEQFF
TRBJ2-1,TRBD2,TRBV9,NA,TGTGCCAGCAGCGAGGGACTAGCGGGCTTGGATGAGCAGTTCTTC,CASSEGLAGLDEQFF
TRBJ1-2,NA,TRBV20-1,few,TGCAGTGCTAGAATGACAGTGGCCTATGGCTACACCTTC,CSARMTVAYGYTF
TRBJ2-3,NA,TRBV5-6,few,TGTGCCAGCAGCTTGCCGGGAGCGGCAGATACGCAGTATTTT,CASSLPGAADTQYF
TRBJ2-7,TRBD1,TRBV2,few,TGTGCCAGCGAGGAGACAGGGGTGACCTACGAGCAGTACTTC,CASEETGVTYEQYF
TRBJ1-6,NA,TRBV15,few,TGTGCCACCAGCGCCCGGGAAAACAGCCAGTCACCCCTCCACTTT,CATSARENSQSPLHF
TRBJ2-7,TRBD1,TRBV7-6,NA,TGTGCCAGCAGCACCGGACAGGGGGCGGGGGAGCAGTACTTC,CASSTGQGAGEQYF
TRBJ2-1,NA,TRBV7-3,NA,TGTGCCAGCAGCTTACTCGGGGGCCTCTACAATGAGCAGTTCTTC,CASSLLGGLYNEQFF
TRBJ2-7,TRBD2,TRBV20-1,NA,TGCAGTGCTAGAGCGATAACTAGCGGGATCTACGAGCAGTACTTC,CSARAITSGIYEQYF
TRBJ2-5,NA,TRBV9,NA,TGTGCCAGGAGACACTGGGAGACCCAGTACTTC,CARRHWETQYF
TRBJ2-3,TRBD1,TRBV6-5,few,TGTGCCAGCAGTTACTCCCCGCCGGGACAGGGGAGGCCAGATACGCAGTATTTT,CASSYSPPGQGRPDTQYF
TRBJ2-6,TRBD2,TRBV5-1,NA,TGCGCCAGCAGCTTGGGAGCGGGGGGCGACTCTGGGGCCAACGTCCTGACTTTC,CASSLGAGGDSGANVLTF
TRBJ2-5,TRBD2,TRBV5-1,NA,TGCGCCAGCAGCTTTGAAAGGGAGGGTGAGACCCAGTACTTC,CASSFEREGETQYF
TRBJ1-1,TRBD1,TRBV5-1,NA,TGCGCCAGCAGAGGGGGGGACAGGAACACTGAAGCTTTCTTT,CASRGGDRNTEAFF
TRBJ2-1,NA,TRBV12-3/TRBV12-4,few,TGTGCCAGCACCTCACCGTGGGACGCTCCGTTCTTC,CASTSPWDAPFF
TRBJ1-5,NA,TRBV27,NA,TGTGCCAGCAGACTCAGTCTCAATCAGCCCCAGCATTTT,CASRLSLNQPQHF
TRBJ2-1,NA,TRBV7-2,few,TGTGCCAGCAACCCGGACACTACCTACAATGAGCAGTTCTTC,CASNPDTTYNEQFF
TRBJ1-1,NA,TRBV29-1,few,TGCAGCGTTGGGACCAGGGTTGAGGAAGCTTTCTTT,CSVGTRVEEAFF
TRBJ2-3,NA,TRBV11-2,few,TGTGCCAGCAGCTTAGCTTCCGTCCCCGGGGATACGCAGTATTTT,CASSLASVPGDTQYF
TRBJ1-6,NA,TRBV9,NA,TGTGCCAGCAGCGTAGCCGAAACAGGGCGCGATCTTCCCCTCCACTTT,CASSVAETGRDLPLHF
TRBJ2-7,NA,TRBV29-1,many,TGCAGCGTTGAAAGTGGGGCCCTCGAGCAGTACTTC,CSVESGALEQYF
TRBJ2-1,NA,TRBV5-1,NA,TGCGCCAGCAGCTCGGCGGGACAAATCTACAATGAGCAGTTCTTC,CASSSAGQIYNEQFF
TRBJ1-1,NA,TRBV7-2,few,TGTGCCAGCAGCTTAGGGAAACAGGCTTTCTTT,CASSLGKQAFF
TRBJ2-5,TRBD2,TRBV2,once,TGTGCCAGCAGTGGGACTAGCGGGGGGGATGAGACCCAGTACTTC,CASSGTSGGDETQYF
TRBJ2-1,TRBD2,TRBV12-3/TRBV12-4,NA,TGTGCCAGCAGTTTAGCCCTTTTACTAGCGGGAGGCGACAATGAGCAGTTCTTC,CASSLALLLAGGDNEQFF
TRBJ1-1,NA,TRBV2,once,TGTGCCAGCAGTGAGGAGGGGAACACTGAAGCTTTCTTT,CASSEEGNTEAFF